This note documents a single T cell receptor beta chain sequence. No antigen is known for it. CDR1 SGHDN and CDR2 FVKESK come from the germline V gene. This CDR3 spans 11 amino acids. Trimming took off 4 bases at V and 8 bases at J, with 8 bases between the two ends. Prepared libraries of TCR beta cDNA carried unique molecular identifiers. TCRdb re-analysed the PCR reads in MiXCR, keeping a single row per CDR3 protein. The table lists hundreds of thousands of distinct CDR3 sequences, approximately 53% of them singletons. This entry comes from a study of post-analysis software for immune sequencing data. On the study more broadly: The disease courses spanned relapsing-remitting, secondary progressive and progressive-relapsing forms of multiple sclerosis.

Study-wide points: A handful of TRBV segments were significantly more frequent in patients than in controls. TRBV5-6, TRBV5-1 and TRBV20-1 were among these segments. Samples from one preparation batch, clustered by F measure, grouped strongly together. Multiple sclerosis patients had significantly lower normalized Chao1 diversity than controls.

Sequenced material: blood. The TCR was taken from a girl aged 10-17 years with multiple sclerosis. The chain recombines TRBV14 with TRBJ2-5; the D is unclear. This CDR3 is CASSPGRTQYF. The CDR3 DNA reads TGTGCCAGCAGCCCGGGCCGAACCCAGTACTTC.